These 29 T cell receptor beta chains originate from one sample sequenced in a study of T cells in localized non-small cell lung cancer (dated by TCRdb to 2020 to 2022). The library was made by the immunoSEQ multiplex PCR assay. TCRdb carries this immuneACCESS record with in-frame sequences only. Its versions omit some clonotypes, under half of them owing to an unresolved V gene in the studies checked, with the rest unexplained. Recorded for this sample are around 92,000 clones; around 90% of them occurred a single time. The top ten constitute about 4% of the sample. The sample consisted of PBMCs, taken before any cancer treatment. The receptors derive from a woman aged 35 to 70 with stage II squamous cell lung carcinoma.

The V call is TRBV19, the J call TRBJ2-7; TRBD2 agrees at 7 bases. Germline assignment: CDR1 LNHDA and CDR2 SQIVND (reference sequence). The CDR3 consists of 14 residues. V gave up 5 bases and J gave up 2 bases; unmatched junction bases: 6. CDR3 nucleotide sequence: TGTGCCAGTAGTCCCGGGACTAATACCTACGAGCAGTACTTC. Translated, it gives CASSPGTNTYEQYF.

This chain joins TRBV6-1 and TRBJ2-7; 7 bases fit TRBD1. Per germline, CDR1 MNHNS and CDR2 SASEGT. The CDR3 contains 13 residues. J was trimmed by 6 bases and V by 7 bases; bases with no gene match: 9. CDR3 nucleotides: TGTGCCAGCAAGAACAGGGGCCAAGGCGAGCAGTACTTC. Its protein is CASKNRGQGEQYF.

The rearrangement joins TRBV6-1 to TRBJ2-2, with 7 bases fitting TRBD1. Germline-derived CDR1 and CDR2 are MNHNS and SASEGT. The CDR3 has 14 amino acids. V lost 4 bases and J lost 6; bases outside the gene matches: 5. The CDR3 spells CASSGTGVAGELFF. The CDR3 DNA is TGTGCCAGCAGTGGTACAGGGGTGGCCGGGGAGCTGTTTTTT.

The chain joins TRBV27 to TRBJ1-3, with 7 positions matching TRBD1. The CDR3 runs 13 residues. V trimming: 7 bases; J trimming: 2 bases; junction bases outside the gene matches: 2. Germline CDR1 is MNHEY and CDR2 is SMNVEV (reference sequence). CDR3 region: CASTDRAGNTIYF. The CDR3 coding sequence is TGTGCCAGCACCGACAGGGCTGGAAACACCATATATTTT.

The chain employs TRBV28 and TRBJ1-6; unclear D gene. The CDR3 totals 14 residues. The V and J ends lost 3 bases and 0 bases respectively, with 3 bases between them. CDR1 and CDR2 from the germline V gene are MDHEN and SYDVKM. CDR3 sequence: CASSFRSYNSPLHF. CDR3 sequence (DNA): TGTGCCAGCAGTTTTCGCTCCTATAATTCACCCCTCCACTTT.

This chain connects TRBV10-2 to TRBJ1-1; perhaps TRBD1 as D (6 bases). The V end was cut by 9 bases, the J end by 8 bases, with 22 bases between. The CDR3 consists of 14 residues. CDR1 WSHSY and CDR2 SAAADI come from the germline V gene. The CDR3 sequence: CASCQDPGGLEAFF. DNA for the CDR3: TGCGCCAGTTGCCAAGACCCCGGGGGCCTCGAAGCTTTCTTT.

This chain joins TRBV6-5 and TRBJ1-1, with a possible D match to TRBD1 (6 bases). Trimming cost V 4 bases and J 1 base, with 10 bases left between them. Germline V gene sequence: CDR1 MNHEY, CDR2 SVGAGI. CDR3 length: 14 amino acids. DNA of the CDR3: TGTGCCAGCAGTTCGGACAGCAAGAACACTGAAGCTTTCTTT. Its protein product is CASSSDSKNTEAFF.

V and J are TRBV7-9 and TRBJ1-5; a possible D gene is TRBD1 (6 bases). Germline CDR1 is SEHNR and CDR2 is FQNEAQ (reference sequence). V was shortened by 1 base and J by 3 bases, with 7 bases between the two germline ends. The CDR3 is made up of 14 amino acids. The CDR3 region has the DNA TGTGCCAGCAGCTTAGGGACAGACAATCAGCCCCAGCATTTT. Translated, it gives CASSLGTDNQPQHF.

This chain uses TRBV13 with TRBJ2-5; TRBD1 matches at 9 bases. Germline-derived CDR1 and CDR2 are PRHDT and FYEKMQ (reference sequence). V was pared by 5 bases and J by 7 bases, with 2 bases of the junction left unmatched. The CDR3 covers 12 residues. The chain's CDR3 is CASSRQGGTQYF. CDR3 DNA sequence: TGTGCCAGCAGCAGACAGGGGGGGACCCAGTACTTC. Supplemented by reference TRBV13 and TRBJ2-5, the full variable domain reads AAGVIQSPRHLIKEKRETATLKCYPIPRHDTVYWYQQGPGQDPQFLISFYEKMQSDKGSIPDRFSAQQFSDYHSELNMSSLELGDSALYFCASSRQGGTQYFGPGTRLLVL.

The chain uses TRBV27 and TRBJ1-5; the D is unclear. Germline-derived CDR1 and CDR2 are MNHEY and SMNVEV (reference sequence). The V and J ends lost 2 bases and 6 bases respectively, with 2 bases between them. This CDR3 is 11 amino acids long. The CDR3 DNA is TGTGCCAGCAGTTTAGGTCAGCCCCAGCATTTT. It codes for CASSLGQPQHF.

In DNA form, the CDR3 reads TGTGCCAGCAGCTTAGCGGTGCAGGGGCTTCGCCCCGAGCAGTACTTC. This codes for CASSLAVQGLRPEQYF. This chain joins TRBV7-8 and TRBJ2-7; weak D call: TRBD1 (6 bases). The CDR3 contains 16 residues. V lost 0 bases and J 6 bases, leaving 18 bases between the germline ends. Germline-derived CDR1 and CDR2 are SGHVS and FQNEAQ.

V and J are TRBV7-9 and TRBJ2-2, with TRBD2 matching over 7 bases. CDR1 is SEHNR, CDR2 FQNEAQ, per germline (reference sequence). The CDR3 is 18 amino acids. Unmatched junction bases numbered 18, after V lost 7 bases and J lost 4 bases. CDR3 protein: CASIPEGWAGERTGELFF. The CDR3 DNA reads as TGTGCCAGCATCCCAGAAGGATGGGCGGGGGAGCGCACCGGGGAGCTGTTTTTT.

The V call is TRBV7-9, the J call TRBJ2-2, with D possibly being TRBD1 (6 bases). This CDR3 has 15 residues. Per germline, CDR1 SEHNR and CDR2 FQNEAQ (reference sequence). Trimming took 5 bases from V and 2 from J, leaving 12 bases between them. The DNA for the CDR3 is TGTGCCAGCAGCCAAGACAGGAGAAACACCGGGGAGCTGTTTTTT. Its protein product is CASSQDRRNTGELFF.

The chain is built from TRBV19 and TRBJ1-2; D call uncertain. Trimming took 3 bases from V and 5 from J, leaving 7 bases between them. Germline assignment: CDR1 LNHDA and CDR2 SQIVND (reference sequence). The CDR3 extends over 12 amino acids. CDR3 residues: CASSILQYGYTF. The CDR3 nucleotides are TGTGCCAGTAGTATTCTGCAGTATGGCTACACCTTC.

The chain employs TRBV7-7 and TRBJ2-1; D may be TRBD1 or TRBD2 (5 bases each). The V end was cut by 5 bases, the J end by 7 bases, with 18 bases between. Germline loops: CDR1 SSHAT, CDR2 FNYEAQ (reference sequence). This CDR3 is 15 amino acids long. The CDR3 sequence: CASSPVVGDGNEQFF. DNA for the CDR3: TGTGCCAGCAGCCCCGTTGTGGGGGACGGGAATGAGCAGTTCTTC.

The V gene is TRBV29-1, the J gene TRBJ2-1; a possible D gene is TRBD1 (5 bases). Trimming took 7 bases from V and 6 from J, leaving 13 bases between them. This CDR3 comprises 12 residues. Germline CDR1 SQVTM, CDR2 ANQGSEA. CDR3 nucleotides: TGCAGCGCATCACAGGTGGGCAATGAGCAGTTCTTC. It yields the protein CSASQVGNEQFF.

The rearrangement joins TRBV5-5 to TRBJ1-4; 7 nucleotides line up with TRBD1. The V and J ends lost 4 bases and 7 bases, in that order; junction bases with no gene match: 13. The CDR3 covers 16 residues. Germline-derived CDR1 and CDR2 are SGHKS and YYEKEE (reference sequence). The CDR3 loop reads CASSPTGQARIEKLFF. As DNA, the CDR3 is TGTGCCAGCAGCCCTACCGGACAGGCGCGAATTGAAAAACTGTTTTTT.

The V call is TRBV9, the J call TRBJ1-3, with 7 bases identical to TRBD1. The V gene's germline CDR1 is SGDLS and CDR2 YYNGEE. V lost 0 bases to trimming and J lost 8 bases; unmatched junction nucleotides: 8. The length of the CDR3 is 15 residues. CDR3 residues: CASSVAVRQGDTIYF. DNA for the CDR3: TGTGCCAGCAGCGTAGCGGTCCGACAGGGTGACACCATATATTTT. The full variable domain, in which reference TRBV9 and TRBJ1-3 provide the parts outside the CDR3, is DSGVTQTPKHLITATGQRVTLRCSPRSGDLSVYWYQQSLDQGLQFLIQYYNGEERAKGNILERFSAQQFPDLHSELNLSSLELGDSALYFCASSVAVRQGDTIYFGEGSWLTVV.

This clone was recorded once. The chain joins TRBV29-1 to TRBJ2-7; TRBD2 matches 8 bases. The CDR3 consists of 15 residues. Looked up from germline, CDR1 is SQVTM and CDR2 is ANQGSEA. V shed 6 bases and J 3 bases; nucleotides not matched to a gene: 13. The chain's CDR3 is CSVTSGTSGRYEQYF. DNA of the CDR3: TGCAGCGTCACATCCGGGACTAGTGGGCGCTACGAGCAGTACTTC.

The chain recombines TRBV10-2 with TRBJ1-2; perhaps TRBD1 as D (5 bases). The CDR3 has 13 residues. Germline lookup yields CDR1 WSHSY and CDR2 SAAADI. With 3 bases removed from V and 3 bases from J, the gap between germline ends came to 8 bases. The DNA for the CDR3 is TGCGCCAGCAGTGACGGCAGGGACTATGGCTACACCTTC. Translation: CASSDGRDYGYTF.

This rearrangement joins TRBV6-6 to TRBJ1-2; 7 nucleotides align to TRBD1. Trimming at V came to 0 bases and at J to 3 bases, leaving 7 bases not matched to a gene. The germline V gene encodes CDR1 MNHNY and CDR2 SVGAGI (reference sequence). There are 16 residues in the CDR3. DNA of the CDR3: TGTGCCAGCAGTTACTCGCCGACAGGGTGGGACTATGGCTACACCTTC. It is translated as CASSYSPTGWDYGYTF.

V and J are TRBV23-1 and TRBJ1-5; 10 positions agree with TRBD1. TRBV23-1 is flagged as an ORF with uncertain function. V was clipped by 3 bases and J by 4 bases; unmatched bases: 6. The CDR3 is 16 amino acids. CDR3 sequence (DNA): TGCGCCAGCAGTCAGCACCGGGACAGGGGAAATCAGCCCCAGCATTTT. This encodes CASSQHRDRGNQPQHF.

The genes are TRBV6-5 and TRBJ2-4; possible D gene TRBD2, 6 bases. CDR3 length: 15 residues. Germline CDR1 is MNHEY and CDR2 is SVGAGI. V was cut by 7 bases and J by 9 bases, with 22 bases left in between. The CDR3 DNA sequence: TGTGCCAGCAAGGCATCGTGGGGGGATGTTGGCATTCAGTACTTC. Translation gives CASKASWGDVGIQYF.

The V call is TRBV20-1, the J call TRBJ2-5; D ambiguous. Trimming shortened V by 1 base and J by 1 base, and 1 base separated the two germline ends. The germline V gene encodes CDR1 DFQATT and CDR2 SNEGSKA (reference sequence). CDR3 length equals 11 residues. CDR3 amino acids: CSARAQETQYF. The CDR3 DNA sequence: TGCAGTGCTAGAGCCCAAGAGACCCAGTACTTC.

This clone was counted between two and nine times. The chain employs TRBV5-1 and TRBJ2-5, with D maybe TRBD1 (6 bases). The CDR3 contains 15 residues. Germline loops: CDR1 SGHRS, CDR2 YFSETQ. V was clipped by 3 bases and J by 1 base, with 13 bases between them. CDR3 in DNA: TGCGCCAGCAGCTCTACAGGGATGGGCCAAGAGACCCAGTACTTC. Translation gives CASSSTGMGQETQYF.

The chain employs TRBV14 and TRBJ2-5; D possibly corresponds to TRBD2 (5 bases). V was clipped by 4 bases and J by 2 bases, with 11 bases between them. CDR1 is SGHDN, CDR2 FVKESK, per germline. The CDR3 spans 14 residues. As DNA, the CDR3 is TGTGCCAGCAGCCGGGAGTTGAGGCAAGAGACCCAGTACTTC. It specifies CASSRELRQETQYF. Using reference TRBV14 and TRBJ2-5 for the parts outside the CDR3, the full variable domain is EAGVTQFPSHSVIEKGQTVTLRCDPISGHDNLYWYRRVMGKEIKFLLHFVKESKQDESGMPNNRFLAERTGGTYSTLKVQPAELEDSGVYFCASSRELRQETQYFGPGTRLLVL.

The count of this clone is one. The V call is TRBV11-2, the J call TRBJ2-1; D is possibly TRBD2 (6 bases). V shed 0 bases and J shed 6 bases, with 27 bases lying between them. Germline-derived CDR1 and CDR2 are SGHAT and FQNNGV. This CDR3 has 20 amino acids. The CDR3 sequence is CASSLDRSSVGGVLSNEQFF. The CDR3 bases are TGTGCCAGCAGCTTAGATAGGTCTAGCGTGGGTGGGGTGCTAAGCAATGAGCAGTTCTTC.

This rearrangement joins TRBV7-9 to TRBJ1-4; no reliable D call. Trimming removed 4 bases from V and 0 bases from J, with 9 bases in between. This CDR3 contains 15 residues. Germline V gene data show CDR1 as SEHNR and CDR2 as FQNEAQ (reference sequence). The CDR3 region has the DNA TGTGCCAGCAGCTCCGGACGGCCAACTAATGAAAAACTGTTTTTT. Translation: CASSSGRPTNEKLFF.

The rearrangement joins TRBV11-3 to TRBJ2-1; D perhaps matches TRBD1 (5 bases). The CDR3 contains 15 residues. The V gene lost 2 bases and the J gene lost 3 bases, with 11 bases spanning the gap. Germline lookup yields CDR1 SGHNT and CDR2 YENEEA. DNA of the CDR3: TGTGCCAGCAGCTTACGAGACAGCAACTACAATGAGCAGTTCTTC. It specifies CASSLRDSNYNEQFF.